Listed below are T cell receptor beta chains from one sample, sequenced in a study of blood T cell repertoires in COVID-19. Here immunoSEQ multiplex PCR was the method, and the copy in TCRdb shows in-frame clones only, minus some. The table lists 35,000 to 45,000 clones, about 85% of them singletons. The specimen sequenced was peripheral blood. The origin of the receptors is a man over 45 with active COVID-19. CDR3s include the opening cysteine and the closing phenylalanine or tryptophan. Fields, in order: clone size, J gene, D gene, CDR3 length, V gene, CDR3 DNA, CDR3 protein. A D gene is named only where the DNA matches it firmly. Size values are once, few and many counts, or a class for expanded clones, and some rows have none.

>NA|TRBJ1-6|NA|13|TRBV5-4
TGTGCCAGCAGCTTGGCCCTAAATTCACCCCTCCACTTT
CASSLALNSPLHF
>NA|TRBJ2-5|NA|13|TRBV4-3
TGCGCCAGCAGCCAAGTACTACGGGAGACCCAGTACTTC
CASSQVLRETQYF
>NA|TRBJ2-3|NA|19|TRBV5-4
TGTGCCAGCAGCTTCCCATCACTCCAGGGGCCCCGGAGCACAGATACGCAGTATTTT
CASSFPSLQGPRSTDTQYF
>NA|TRBJ2-3|NA|11|TRBV2
TGTGCCAGCAGTCTAAGAGGGACGCAGTATTTT
CASSLRGTQYF
>NA|TRBJ1-1|NA|18|TRBV6-1
TGTGCCAGCAGTGAAATTGCCATGCGGGGTTTCTCCCACACTGAAGCTTTCTTT
CASSEIAMRGFSHTEAFF
>NA|TRBJ1-3|NA|15|TRBV4-2
TGTGCCAGCAGCCAAGGCCCAGACACGCTGGACACCATATATTTT
CASSQGPDTLDTIYF
>NA|TRBJ2-1|TRBD1|15|TRBV6-6
TGTGCCAGCAACGGAGGGACAGGGAAGTACAATGAGCAGTTCTTC
CASNGGTGKYNEQFF
>NA|TRBJ2-7|NA|11|TRBV10-3
TGTGCCATCAGTGATAACTCCGAGCAGTACTTC
CAISDNSEQYF
>NA|TRBJ2-1|NA|13|TRBV2
TGTGCCAGCATGGAGGACAGTAACAATGAGCAGTTCTTC
CASMEDSNNEQFF
>NA|TRBJ2-5|NA|14|TRBV5-4
TGTGCCAGCAGCCTGGTGTCGCGGCTTGAGACCCAGTACTTC
CASSLVSRLETQYF
>NA|TRBJ2-7|TRBD2|16|TRBV4-2
TGTGCCAGCAGCCAAGACGGCACTAGCGGCTCCTACGAGCAGTACTTC
CASSQDGTSGSYEQYF
>NA|TRBJ2-1|TRBD2|16|TRBV7-2
TGTGCCAGCAGCCTCGCCCTAGGACTAGCGGCCAATGAGCAGTTCTTC
CASSLALGLAANEQFF
>NA|TRBJ1-6|NA|15|TRBV27
TGTGCCAGCAGTTTATCAGTACAGTCTATTTCACCCCTCCACTTT
CASSLSVQSISPLHF
>once|TRBJ1-3|NA|15|TRBV7-2
TGTGCCAGCAGCTCAAGCGGGCAGTCTGGAAACACCATATATTTT
CASSSSGQSGNTIYF
>NA|TRBJ2-2|NA|13|TRBV24-1
TGTGCCACCAACAGGGAGAACACCGGGGAGCTGTTTTTT
CATNRENTGELFF
>once|TRBJ1-1|TRBD1|15|TRBV6-6
TGTGCCAGCAGTTCCCCAGGACAGGGGGACACTGAAGCTTTCTTT
CASSSPGQGDTEAFF
>NA|TRBJ2-2|NA|13|TRBV12-3/TRBV12-4
TGTGCCGGCTCGTTGTCGGAGTTTGGGGAGCTGTTTTTT
CAGSLSEFGELFF
>NA|TRBJ1-1|NA|13|TRBV12-3/TRBV12-4
TGTGCCAGCAGATATACAGAGAACACTGAAGCTTTCTTT
CASRYTENTEAFF
>NA|TRBJ2-1|TRBD1|15|TRBV10-3
TGTGCCATCAGCAGGGGGCCCACGGGTGAGGATGAGCAGTTCTTC
CAISRGPTGEDEQFF
>NA|TRBJ2-2|TRBD2|15|TRBV6-2/TRBV6-3
TGTGCCAGCAGCCCCCGAACTAGCGGGAGCTGGGAGCTGTTTTTT
CASSPRTSGSWELFF
>NA|TRBJ2-1|NA|18|TRBV19
TGTGCCAGTAGTATAGCGGGTTTAAGCTCGGTGGGGCTGTCTGAGCAGTTCTTC
CASSIAGLSSVGLSEQFF
>NA|TRBJ2-1|NA|14|TRBV27
TGTGCCAGCAGTACAGGGGGGGGCTACAATGAGCAGTTCTTC
CASSTGGGYNEQFF
>NA|TRBJ1-4|NA|14|TRBV28
TGTGCCAGCAGCAAATCAGGGGCTCGGGAAAAACTGTTTTTT
CASSKSGAREKLFF
>once|TRBJ1-5|TRBD1|16|TRBV2
TGTGCCAGCAAAGCCGGGACAGGGGGTAGCAATCAGCCCCAGCATTTT
CASKAGTGGSNQPQHF
>NA|TRBJ2-1|TRBD2|15|TRBV6-2/TRBV6-3
TGTGCCAGCAGTCTAGCGGGGGCCAACTTCAATGAGCAGTTCTTC
CASSLAGANFNEQFF
>NA|TRBJ1-5|NA|15|TRBV19
TGTGCCAGTAGTATTTTATTAGCGGGCAATCAGCCCCAGCATTTT
CASSILLAGNQPQHF
>NA|TRBJ2-1|TRBD2|16|TRBV7-2
TGTGCCAGCAGCTCAAGGGGACTAGCGGGGCACAATGAGCAGTTCTTC
CASSSRGLAGHNEQFF
>NA|TRBJ1-4|NA|15|TRBV3-1/TRBV3-2
TGTGCCAGCAGCCCTGTCTATCGTAGTAATGAAAAACTGTTTTTT
CASSPVYRSNEKLFF
>NA|TRBJ2-1|NA|17|TRBV6-2/TRBV6-3
TGTGCCAGCAGTTCCCCCTTGGGGGGAGCGCTCTACAATGAGCAGTTCTTC
CASSSPLGGALYNEQFF
>NA|TRBJ1-4|NA|14|TRBV4-3
TGCGCCAGCAGCCTCACAGGGTCTGGTGAAAAACTGTTTTTT
CASSLTGSGEKLFF
>NA|TRBJ2-1|NA|14|TRBV15
TGTGCGATTCGGCGGAGTGGACACGGCGATGAGCAGTTCTTC
CAIRRSGHGDEQFF
>NA|TRBJ1-1|TRBD1|14|TRBV28
TGTGCCAGCAGTTTCACAGGGGTATTAACTGAAGCTTTCTTT
CASSFTGVLTEAFF
>NA|TRBJ2-5|NA|13|TRBV5-5
TGTGCCAGCAGCTTGGGGGGCTCTGAGACCCAGTACTTC
CASSLGGSETQYF
>NA|TRBJ2-7|TRBD1|15|TRBV18
TGTGCCAGCTCACCACCGGTGACAGGGCTCTACGAGCAGTACTTC
CASSPPVTGLYEQYF
>NA|TRBJ2-7|NA|16|TRBV6-6
TGTGCCAGCAGTTACTCCCCACCACAGCCCTCCTACGAGCAGTACTTC
CASSYSPPQPSYEQYF
>NA|TRBJ2-1|TRBD1|14|TRBV7-8
TGTGCCAGCAGCTTAGCGGGACAGCACAATGAGCAGTTCTTC
CASSLAGQHNEQFF
>once|TRBJ1-3|NA|15|TRBV6-5
TGTGCCAGCAAACTACTCAGGGACTCTGGAAACACCATATATTTT
CASKLLRDSGNTIYF
>few|TRBJ1-2|NA|14|TRBV10-3
TGTGCCATCAGTGAGCGAGCGGAAGCCGATGGCTACACCTTC
CAISERAEADGYTF